This T cell receptor beta chain stems from a study of shared clonotypes between healthy human individuals. Study background: Donors consisted of two women and three men between 18 and 49. Each donor contributed plates that comprised three CD4 naive, three CD4 memory, two CD8 naive and one CD8 memory. Study-wide results and caveats: Represented genetic and exposure-history diversity was restricted by having few donors.

The CDR3 spans 18 residues. Per the germline V gene, CDR1 is ENHRY and CDR2 is SYGVKD. V dropped 2 bases and J dropped 3 bases, with 23 bases sitting between them. As defined, naive CD8 cells were CD45RO-negative and positively selected for CCR7, with terminally differentiated effector memory CD45RA+ cells excluded. The healthy adult donors were HIV-negative and reported no recent acute infections or vaccinations. This clone has a single count. The antigen is unknown. Only in-frame clones appear in the TCRdb table, and some are missing; sequencing was by immunoSEQ multiplex PCR. The top ten hold about 1.1% of the sample, which has about 2 million clones, around 96% seen once.

The gene calls are TRBV10-3 and TRBJ2-7, with D perhaps TRBD2 (6 bases). The sequence was collected from a young man in good health. The sample was naive CD8+ T cells sorted from blood. In DNA form, the CDR3 reads TGTGCCATCAGTGAGGCTGACCCGGGACTCCAGATATACTACGAGCAGTACTTC. This sequence encodes CAISEADPGLQIYYEQYF.